Listed below are T cell receptor beta chains from one sample, sequenced in a study of cytomegalovirus exposure and HLA in healthy donors. Some clones are missing from TCRdb's copy, which holds only in-frame ones; the method was immunoSEQ multiplex PCR. The sample shows 120,000 to 150,000 clones, 80% to 90% of them seen only once. The sample comprised PBMCs. Receptors originate from a boy aged 2 to 9 in good health and CMV-seronegative. Both conserved end residues are part of each CDR3. The D gene is left open where the match is weak. Rows give clone size only sometimes, using once, few, many, or a class for an expanded clone.

TRBD1,NA,TRBJ2-7,TRBV9,TGTGCCAGCAGCGTAGGGTCCCCCACCCGGACAGGGGGCGCTTGGAGCTACGAGCAGTACTTC,CASSVGSPTRTGGAWSYEQYF
NA,NA,TRBJ1-1,TRBV7-6,TGTGCCAGCAGCACATACATGAACACTGAAGCTTTCTTT,CASSTYMNTEAFF
NA,NA,TRBJ2-3,TRBV4-2,TGTGCCAGCAGCCAAGATCTGTTGACAGATACGCAGTATTTT,CASSQDLLTDTQYF
TRBD2,once,TRBJ2-1,TRBV4-2,TGTGCCAGCAGCCGCCAGCGGGGGACGGGGAATGAGCAGTTCTTC,CASSRQRGTGNEQFF
TRBD1,NA,TRBJ2-7,TRBV7-2,TGTGCCAGCAGTGGACAGGGGGCGAGGCACGAGCAGTACTTC,CASSGQGARHEQYF
TRBD1,NA,TRBJ1-4,TRBV19,TGTGCCAGTAACGCCAGGGGGAATGAAAAACTGTTTTTT,CASNARGNEKLFF
NA,NA,TRBJ1-1,TRBV5-4,TGTGCCAGCAGCTTGGCATCTGAGGGTCGAGCTTTCTTT,CASSLASEGRAFF
NA,NA,TRBJ1-1,TRBV7-3,TGTGCCAGCAGCCTAAAGACAGCGTCCGGTGAAGCTTTCTTT,CASSLKTASGEAFF
TRBD2,NA,TRBJ2-1,TRBV7-8,TGTGCCAGCAGACACCGGGGGGCCTACAATGAGCAGTTCTTC,CASRHRGAYNEQFF
NA,NA,TRBJ2-7,TRBV25-1,TGTGCCAGCAGTTCGCGGGGTACCTACGAGCAGTACTTC,CASSSRGTYEQYF
NA,NA,TRBJ2-6,TRBV2,TGTGCCAGCAGTTTAGTCGGCTCTGGGGCCAACGTCCTGACTTTC,CASSLVGSGANVLTF
NA,NA,TRBJ1-1,TRBV10-3,TGTGCCATCAGTGAAGTGGGGGCGATTATGAACACTGAAGCTTTCTTT,CAISEVGAIMNTEAFF
TRBD1,NA,TRBJ1-6,TRBV9,TGTGCCAGCAGCGCGACAGGGAGCTCCTATAATTCACCCCTCCACTTT,CASSATGSSYNSPLHF
TRBD1,NA,TRBJ2-5,TRBV28,TGTGCCAGCGAATGGGGACAGGGGGTCTCAGAGACCCAGTACTTC,CASEWGQGVSETQYF
NA,NA,TRBJ1-1,TRBV13,TGTGCCAGCAGCTTAGTTTCGGCTTTCTTT,CASSLVSAFF
NA,NA,TRBJ2-1,TRBV12-5,TGTGCTAGTGGTTTTACGGTTGAGCAGTTCTTC,CASGFTVEQFF
TRBD2,NA,TRBJ2-1,TRBV28,TGTGCCAGCGGGAGGGGTGAGCAGTTCTTC,CASGRGEQFF
NA,NA,TRBJ2-1,TRBV11-1,TGTGCCAGCAGCTCCAGGCAAATTCACGACAATGAGCAGTTCTTC,CASSSRQIHDNEQFF
TRBD2,NA,TRBJ2-1,TRBV2,TGTGCCAGCGGAGGTACTAGCGGGGGGCTAAATGAGCAGTTCTTC,CASGGTSGGLNEQFF
NA,NA,TRBJ1-2,TRBV2,TGTGCCAGCATCCTCTCAAGGGGGTCCAACTATGGCTACACCTTC,CASILSRGSNYGYTF
TRBD1,NA,TRBJ2-1,TRBV7-9,TGTGCCAGCTACATCCGGGACAGGGCCAATGAGCAGTTCTTC,CASYIRDRANEQFF
TRBD2,NA,TRBJ2-3,TRBV4-1,TGCGCCAGCAGTACCCGGGGGGCAGATACGCAGTATTTT,CASSTRGADTQYF
NA,NA,TRBJ1-1,TRBV4-2,TGTGCCAGCAGCCCAAGGACAGCTATGAACACTGAAGCTTCCTTT,CASSPRTAMNTEASF
NA,NA,TRBJ1-5,TRBV6-5,TGTGCCAGCAGTGAACAGGGCCATCAGCCCCAGCATTTT,CASSEQGHQPQHF
NA,once,TRBJ1-1,TRBV11-3,TGTGCCAGCAGCTTAGTTATGAACACTGAAGCTTTCTTT,CASSLVMNTEAFF
NA,NA,TRBJ2-5,TRBV7-9,TGTGCCAGCAGCTCCCGGTTGAGGGTACAAGAGACCCAGTACTTC,CASSSRLRVQETQYF
TRBD1,NA,TRBJ2-2,TRBV5-1,TGCGCCAGCAGCCGGACAGGGCCCGGGGAGCTGTTTTTT,CASSRTGPGELFF
TRBD1,NA,TRBJ1-3,TRBV9,TGTGCCAGCAGCGCAACAGGGGCAGAAGGAAACACCATATATTTT,CASSATGAEGNTIYF
NA,NA,TRBJ2-2,TRBV9,TGTGCCAGCAGCGTAGCTCCGGTGAGGGCGAACACCGGGGAGCTGTTTTTT,CASSVAPVRANTGELFF
TRBD2,NA,TRBJ2-2,TRBV7-9,TGTGCCAGCAGCCGAGGTGGACTAGCGGGAGTGACCGGGGGGCTGTTTTTT,CASSRGGLAGVTGGLFF
NA,NA,TRBJ1-4,TRBV5-1,TGCGCCAGCAGCGTTTCAGGGAGGGCTAATAATGAAAAACTGTTTTTT,CASSVSGRANNEKLFF
TRBD1,NA,TRBJ1-1,TRBV28,TGTGCCAGCACTCCAGGGGGCGGTGAAACTGAAGCTTTCTTT,CASTPGGGETEAFF
TRBD1,NA,TRBJ1-3,TRBV6-5,TGTGCCAGTCAGGGGGGTGGAAACACCATATATTTT,CASQGGGNTIYF
NA,few,TRBJ1-1,TRBV6-5,TGTGCCAGCAGTCCCAGGAACACTGAAGCTTTCTTT,CASSPRNTEAFF
TRBD2,NA,TRBJ2-3,TRBV27,TGTGCCAGCAGTTTTCGGCGGGGGGGCACAGATACGCAGTATTTT,CASSFRRGGTDTQYF
TRBD1,few,TRBJ2-2,TRBV19,TGTGCCAGTAGTATCCCTCTACCGGGACAGGGAAACACCGGGGAGCTGTTTTTT,CASSIPLPGQGNTGELFF
NA,NA,TRBJ1-5,TRBV7-9,TGTGCCAGCAGCTTAGGTGCGGGGTCCGATCAGCCCCAGCATTTT,CASSLGAGSDQPQHF